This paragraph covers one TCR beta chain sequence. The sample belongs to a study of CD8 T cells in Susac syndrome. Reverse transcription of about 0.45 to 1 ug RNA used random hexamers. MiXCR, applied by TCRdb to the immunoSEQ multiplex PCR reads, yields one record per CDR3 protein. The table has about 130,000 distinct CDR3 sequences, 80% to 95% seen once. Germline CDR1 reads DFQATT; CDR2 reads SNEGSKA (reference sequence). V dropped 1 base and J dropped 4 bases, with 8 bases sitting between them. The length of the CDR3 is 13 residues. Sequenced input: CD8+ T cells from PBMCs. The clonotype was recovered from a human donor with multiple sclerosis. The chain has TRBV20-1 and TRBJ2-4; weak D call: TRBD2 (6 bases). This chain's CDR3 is CSARVRGKNIQYF. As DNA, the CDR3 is TGCAGTGCTAGAGTTCGGGGGAAAAACATTCAGTACTTC.